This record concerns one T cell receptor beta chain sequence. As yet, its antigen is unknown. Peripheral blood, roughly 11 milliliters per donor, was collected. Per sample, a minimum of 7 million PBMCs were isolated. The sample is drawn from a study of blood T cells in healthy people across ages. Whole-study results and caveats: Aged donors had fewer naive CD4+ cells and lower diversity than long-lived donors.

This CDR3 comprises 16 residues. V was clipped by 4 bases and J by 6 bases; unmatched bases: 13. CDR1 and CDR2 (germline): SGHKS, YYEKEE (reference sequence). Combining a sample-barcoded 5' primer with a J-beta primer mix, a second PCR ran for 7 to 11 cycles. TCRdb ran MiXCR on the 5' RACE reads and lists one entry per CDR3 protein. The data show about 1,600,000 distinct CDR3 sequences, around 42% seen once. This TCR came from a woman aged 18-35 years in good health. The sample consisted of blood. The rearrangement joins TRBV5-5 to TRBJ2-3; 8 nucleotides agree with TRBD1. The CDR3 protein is CASSRVAGGPGDTQYF. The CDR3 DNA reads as TGTGCCAGCAGCCGGGTAGCAGGGGGCCCCGGGGATACGCAGTATTTT.